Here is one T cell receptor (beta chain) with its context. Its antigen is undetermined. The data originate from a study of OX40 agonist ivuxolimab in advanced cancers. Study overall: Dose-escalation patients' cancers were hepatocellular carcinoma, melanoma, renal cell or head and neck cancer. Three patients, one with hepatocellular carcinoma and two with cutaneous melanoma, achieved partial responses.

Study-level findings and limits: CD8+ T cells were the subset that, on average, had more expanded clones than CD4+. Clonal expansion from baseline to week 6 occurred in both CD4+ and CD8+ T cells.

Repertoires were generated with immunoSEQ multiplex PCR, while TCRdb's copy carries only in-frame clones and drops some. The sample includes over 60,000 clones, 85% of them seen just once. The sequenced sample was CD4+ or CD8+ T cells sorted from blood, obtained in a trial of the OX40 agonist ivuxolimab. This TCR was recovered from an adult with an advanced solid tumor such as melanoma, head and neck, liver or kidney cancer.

The CDR3 nucleotides are TGCGCCAGCAGCTTGGCAACTAATGAAAAACTGTTTTTT. Its protein product is CASSLATNEKLFF. The chain is built from TRBV5-1 and TRBJ1-4; no definite D call. The CDR3 totals 13 residues. From germline, CDR1 is SGHRS and CDR2 YFSETQ. V was shortened by 0 bases and J by 0 bases, with 0 bases between the two germline ends.